The T cell receptor (beta chain) described here comes from a study of shared clonotypes between healthy human individuals. J lost 5 bases, V lost 0 bases, and 9 bases had no gene match. The CDR3 runs to 16 residues. Germline CDR1 reads SGDLS; CDR2 reads YYNGEE. Profiling relied on immunoSEQ multiplex PCR, and the TCRdb table lists in-frame clones only, not all of them. This table has approximately 2.5 million clones, approximately 93% appearing once. The chain carries TRBV9 and TRBJ2-5; 8 bases agree with TRBD1. Sequencing input: naive CD4+ T cells from PBMCs. Documented subset: CD45RA+ positively selected. The TCR originated in a man between 18 and 35 years old in good health. Some clones in this sample may be carry-over from other donors' samples. CDR3 in amino acids: CASSVGADREVETQYF. The CDR3 nucleotides read TGTGCCAGCAGCGTAGGGGCGGACAGGGAAGTCGAGACCCAGTACTTC.